This is a list of T cell receptor beta chains from one sample in a study of blood T cells in healthy people across ages. TCRdb ran MiXCR on the 5' RACE reads and lists one entry per CDR3 protein. The sample yields just over 800,000 distinct CDR3 sequences, 62% seen once. Sequenced input: blood. These receptors all come from a man aged 25 to 40 in good health. The CDR3 runs from the conserved cysteine through the conserved F or W. Each record gives: CDR3 DNA, CDR3 protein, J gene, clone size, D gene, V gene. D genes are given only for firm matches. The size field is filled for only some rows; it gives once, few, many or a size class.

CDR3nt: TGTGCCAGCAGTTTATATGCCCAGGGTCGGTTCTTC
CDR3aa: CASSLYAQGRFF
j_gene: TRBJ2-1
abundance: .
d_gene: .
v_gene: TRBV12-3/TRBV12-4

CDR3nt: TGCGCCAGCAGCTTGGGGGCGTCCGAGCAGTACTTC
CDR3aa: CASSLGASEQYF
j_gene: TRBJ2-7
abundance: .
d_gene: .
v_gene: TRBV5-1

CDR3nt: TGCGCCAGCAGCTTGGATCGAGCGGAGGGGACCCAGTACTTC
CDR3aa: CASSLDRAEGTQYF
j_gene: TRBJ2-5
abundance: .
d_gene: .
v_gene: TRBV5-1

CDR3nt: TGTGCCAGCAGTCAAGGGTCCTACTACAATGAGCAGTTCTTC
CDR3aa: CASSQGSYYNEQFF
j_gene: TRBJ2-1
abundance: once
d_gene: .
v_gene: TRBV12-3/TRBV12-4

CDR3nt: TGCAGTGTAGGTCATGTGGAGACCCAGTACTTC
CDR3aa: CSVGHVETQYF
j_gene: TRBJ2-5
abundance: few
d_gene: .
v_gene: TRBV20-1

CDR3nt: TGTGCCAGCAGTTTACACCGGTTCGGGGCCTACGAGCAGTACTTC
CDR3aa: CASSLHRFGAYEQYF
j_gene: TRBJ2-7
abundance: .
d_gene: .
v_gene: TRBV28

CDR3nt: TGCAGTGTCCCCGGAAAACGGGGGGAGAACACCGGGGAGCTGTTTTTT
CDR3aa: CSVPGKRGENTGELFF
j_gene: TRBJ2-2
abundance: .
d_gene: TRBD2
v_gene: TRBV20-1

CDR3nt: TGTGCCGGTAGCGGGGGGACCCTCTCCTACGAGCAGTACTTC
CDR3aa: CAGSGGTLSYEQYF
j_gene: TRBJ2-7
abundance: .
d_gene: TRBD2
v_gene: TRBV2

CDR3nt: TGTGCCAGCAGCGTAGGAGGTAGCGCCAGCTCCTACGAGCAGTACTTC
CDR3aa: CASSVGGSASSYEQYF
j_gene: TRBJ2-7
abundance: .
d_gene: .
v_gene: TRBV9

CDR3nt: TGTGCCAGCAGTGTCGATCCGGAGACCTACGAGCAGTACTTC
CDR3aa: CASSVDPETYEQYF
j_gene: TRBJ2-7
abundance: .
d_gene: .
v_gene: TRBV6-2/TRBV6-3

CDR3nt: TGTGCCAGCAGTACTGACAGGGCCAATCAGCCCCAGCATTTT
CDR3aa: CASSTDRANQPQHF
j_gene: TRBJ1-5
abundance: .
d_gene: TRBD1
v_gene: TRBV12-3/TRBV12-4

CDR3nt: TGTGCCAGCAGCTTAGACAGGGATTATAATTCACCCCTCCACTTT
CDR3aa: CASSLDRDYNSPLHF
j_gene: TRBJ1-6
abundance: few
d_gene: .
v_gene: TRBV7-8

CDR3nt: TGCAGTGCTAGAGATGGGACAGCGGTGGGGGAGACCCAGTACTTC
CDR3aa: CSARDGTAVGETQYF
j_gene: TRBJ2-5
abundance: few
d_gene: TRBD1
v_gene: TRBV20-1

CDR3nt: TGTGCCAGCAGCGTTTCGGGGTCTCACAATGAGCAGTTCTTC
CDR3aa: CASSVSGSHNEQFF
j_gene: TRBJ2-1
abundance: .
d_gene: .
v_gene: TRBV9

CDR3nt: TGTGCCAGCAACAGGGGAGGGGCTCAAGAGACCCAGTACTTC
CDR3aa: CASNRGGAQETQYF
j_gene: TRBJ2-5
abundance: .
d_gene: .
v_gene: TRBV6-2/TRBV6-3

CDR3nt: TGTGCCAGCAGCCAGGGGACTAGCGGGGTCACCGGGGAGCTGTTTTTT
CDR3aa: CASSQGTSGVTGELFF
j_gene: TRBJ2-2
abundance: .
d_gene: TRBD2
v_gene: TRBV7-9

CDR3nt: TGTGCCAGCTCACCTGGGCCGGGGACAGGTTTTTACGAGCAGTACTTC
CDR3aa: CASSPGPGTGFYEQYF
j_gene: TRBJ2-7
abundance: few
d_gene: TRBD1
v_gene: TRBV18

CDR3nt: TGTGCCAGCTCACCCCCCCCGTCAGGGGATGAGCAGTTCTTC
CDR3aa: CASSPPPSGDEQFF
j_gene: TRBJ2-1
abundance: .
d_gene: .
v_gene: TRBV18

CDR3nt: TGTGCCAGCAGTCCCGGGAGTAGCGGGGTAGAGACCCAGTACTTC
CDR3aa: CASSPGSSGVETQYF
j_gene: TRBJ2-5
abundance: .
d_gene: TRBD2
v_gene: TRBV28

CDR3nt: TGTGCCATCAGTGCCCTTGGCTATGGCTACACCTTC
CDR3aa: CAISALGYGYTF
j_gene: TRBJ1-2
abundance: few
d_gene: .
v_gene: TRBV10-3

CDR3nt: TGTGCCAGCAGTGCACAGGGGGCCGGTGATGAAAAACTGTTTTTT
CDR3aa: CASSAQGAGDEKLFF
j_gene: TRBJ1-4
abundance: few
d_gene: TRBD1
v_gene: TRBV27

CDR3nt: TGTGCCAGCAGCCTAGACAGGGAAAGGGGCTACGAGCAGTACTTC
CDR3aa: CASSLDRERGYEQYF
j_gene: TRBJ2-7
abundance: .
d_gene: TRBD1
v_gene: TRBV28

CDR3nt: TGTGCCAGCAGTCCTCCGACAGGAAACTATGGCTACACCTTC
CDR3aa: CASSPPTGNYGYTF
j_gene: TRBJ1-2
abundance: few
d_gene: .
v_gene: TRBV2

CDR3nt: TGTGCCAGCGGGTACCACAATGAGCAGTTCTTC
CDR3aa: CASGYHNEQFF
j_gene: TRBJ2-1
abundance: .
d_gene: .
v_gene: TRBV27

CDR3nt: TGCAGCGCTCTTAATGCAGATACGCAGTATTTT
CDR3aa: CSALNADTQYF
j_gene: TRBJ2-3
abundance: .
d_gene: .
v_gene: TRBV29-1

CDR3nt: TGTGCCAGCAGTTCCGCCCCCCTGTCTCAGTACTTC
CDR3aa: CASSSAPLSQYF
j_gene: TRBJ2-5
abundance: .
d_gene: .
v_gene: TRBV12-3/TRBV12-4

CDR3nt: TGTGCCAGCAGCCTCGGGCCAGGAAACATTCAGTACTTC
CDR3aa: CASSLGPGNIQYF
j_gene: TRBJ2-4
abundance: .
d_gene: .
v_gene: TRBV28

CDR3nt: TGCAGTGCTAGACATGGTCCCGTCGCGACGGCGAGGGGTGGGGAGACCCAGTACTTC
CDR3aa: CSARHGPVATARGGETQYF
j_gene: TRBJ2-5
abundance: .
d_gene: .
v_gene: TRBV20-1

CDR3nt: TGTGCCAGCAGCTTAGTCAGTTCGGCGGGCGCCTATGGCTACACCTTC
CDR3aa: CASSLVSSAGAYGYTF
j_gene: TRBJ1-2
abundance: once
d_gene: .
v_gene: TRBV7-2

CDR3nt: TGCGCCAGCAGCCAATTTGAGGGCGCAGGGGGCTCCTACGAGCAGTACTTC
CDR3aa: CASSQFEGAGGSYEQYF
j_gene: TRBJ2-7
abundance: .
d_gene: TRBD1
v_gene: TRBV4-1

CDR3nt: TGTGCCAGCAGTTACGGAGGAGGGGCAGGGGGGGGTTCACCCCTCCACTTT
CDR3aa: CASSYGGGAGGGSPLHF
j_gene: TRBJ1-6
abundance: .
d_gene: TRBD1
v_gene: TRBV6-5

CDR3nt: TGTGCCAGCAGACCGACTCGGGAGCAGTACTTC
CDR3aa: CASRPTREQYF
j_gene: TRBJ2-5
abundance: .
d_gene: .
v_gene: TRBV2

CDR3nt: TGTGCCAGCAGTTACTCGACGTCAGGGAAAGGCTACACCTTC
CDR3aa: CASSYSTSGKGYTF
j_gene: TRBJ1-2
abundance: .
d_gene: .
v_gene: TRBV6-2/TRBV6-3

CDR3nt: TGTGCCACCCAGGGAGTTTGGTCGGCCAAAAACATTCAGTACTTC
CDR3aa: CATQGVWSAKNIQYF
j_gene: TRBJ2-4
abundance: .
d_gene: .
v_gene: TRBV7-2

CDR3nt: TGTGCCAGCAGCTCAACCGGGACAGGGGTCCCCTGGAAGCAGTACTTC
CDR3aa: CASSSTGTGVPWKQYF
j_gene: TRBJ2-5
abundance: few
d_gene: TRBD1
v_gene: TRBV28

CDR3nt: TGTGCCATCAGGGGGTCCCGGGACAGTAACTATGGCTACACCTTC
CDR3aa: CAIRGSRDSNYGYTF
j_gene: TRBJ1-2
abundance: few
d_gene: TRBD1
v_gene: TRBV10-3